The 26 T cell receptor beta chains listed next were all sequenced from one sample in a study of blood T cells in healthy people across ages. Using a J-beta primer mix together with a sample-barcoded 5' primer, a second PCR was run for roughly 7 to 11 cycles. One entry per CDR3 protein results from TCRdb running MiXCR on the 5' RACE reads. The data hold about 1,800,000 distinct CDR3 sequences, with roughly 27% observed a single time. The specimen sequenced was blood. The receptors stem from a woman aged 25 to 39 in good health.

The V and J genes are TRBV20-1 and TRBJ2-7; no clear D gene. Germline V lookup: CDR1 DFQATT, CDR2 SNEGSKA (reference sequence). The CDR3 loop spans 12 amino acids. V was trimmed by 4 bases and J by 6 bases, leaving 13 bases between them. CDR3 in DNA: TGCAGTGCTATCCCCATGGTGGCCGAGCAGTACTTC. Translated: CSAIPMVAEQYF.

This clonotype was observed a few times. V is TRBV9 and J is TRBJ1-2; D might be TRBD1 (5 bases). This CDR3 comprises 14 residues. Germline CDR1 and CDR2: SGDLS and YYNGEE. V lost 2 bases to trimming and J lost 5 bases, with 13 bases between them. The CDR3 is CASSVRGMGYGYTF. As DNA, the CDR3 is TGTGCCAGCAGCGTCCGGGGCATGGGGTATGGCTACACCTTC.

V is TRBV5-1 and J is TRBJ1-1; D remains ambiguous. The length of the CDR3 is 13 residues. Germline loops: CDR1 SGHRS, CDR2 YFSETQ. The V end lost 7 bases, the J end lost 3 bases, and 13 bases lay between the germline ends. The CDR3 nucleotides are TGCGCCAGCCGCCCGTCCGGGGACACTGAAGCTTTCTTT. The encoded protein is CASRPSGDTEAFF.

This clonotype was observed many times. The chain employs TRBV29-1 and TRBJ2-5, with D possibly called TRBD1 or TRBD2 (5 bases each). V lost 6 bases to trimming and J lost 5 bases, with 7 bases between them. The CDR3 length is 10 residues. Germline-derived CDR1 and CDR2 are SQVTM and ANQGSEA. In DNA, the CDR3 is TGCAGCGTGAGGGGCGAGACCCAGTACTTC. Protein sequence: CSVRGETQYF.

This clonotype was found many times. The genes are TRBV20-1 and TRBJ2-5, with D possibly being TRBD1 or TRBD2 (5 bases each). Trimming stripped 7 bases from V and 1 base from J, with 7 bases between. CDR3 length: 11 amino acids. The germline V gene encodes CDR1 DFQATT and CDR2 SNEGSKA (reference sequence). CDR3 sequence (DNA): TGCAGTGAGGGGACCCAAGAGACCCAGTACTTC. Encoded protein: CSEGTQETQYF.

This sequence joins TRBV5-5 and TRBJ2-1; 11 nucleotides line up with TRBD1. CDR1 SGHKS and CDR2 YYEKEE come from the germline V gene (reference sequence). The V and J ends lost 2 bases and 10 bases, in that order; junction bases with no gene match: 5. The CDR3 covers 14 residues. CDR3 residues: CASSFGQGAREQFF. CDR3 coding DNA: TGTGCCAGCAGCTTCGGACAGGGGGCTCGAGAGCAGTTCTTC. The variable domain in full, completed from reference TRBV5-5 and TRBJ2-1, reads DAGVTQSPTHLIKTRGQQVTLRCSPISGHKSVSWYQQVLGQGPQFIFQYYEKEERGRGNFPDRFSARQFPNYSSELNVNALLLGDSALYLCASSFGQGAREQFFGPGTRLTVL.

The J gene is TRBJ2-3, the V gene TRBV7-2; D is uncertain. Trimming pared 5 bases from V and 2 bases from J, leaving 5 bases between. CDR1 is SGHTA and CDR2 is FQGNSA in the germline V gene. The CDR3 loop spans 12 amino acids. The CDR3 sequence is CTSSTHTDTQYF. The CDR3 bases are TGTACCAGCAGCACCCACACAGATACGCAGTATTTT.

The V gene is TRBV7-3, the J gene TRBJ2-3; weak D call: TRBD2 (6 bases). This CDR3 is 14 amino acids long. Germline V gene sequence: CDR1 SGHTA, CDR2 FQGTGA. Trimming left V 1 base short and J 8 bases short, with 13 bases between. The CDR3 DNA sequence: TGTGCCAGCAGCTTAATCGGGGAGGAGGGTACGCAGTATTTT. Amino acid sequence: CASSLIGEEGTQYF. The whole variable domain, remainder taken from reference TRBV7-3 and TRBJ2-3, is GAGVSQTPSNKVTEKGKYVELRCDPISGHTALYWYRQSLGQGPEFLIYFQGTGAADDSGLPNDRFFAVRPEGSVSTLKIQRTERGDSAVYLCASSLIGEEGTQYFGPGTRLTVL.

The V gene is TRBV3-1, the J gene TRBJ1-2; no clear D. The CDR3 spans 15 residues. The V gene lost 3 bases and the J gene lost 8 bases, with 19 bases spanning the gap. The V gene's germline CDR1 is LGHDT and CDR2 YNNKEL (reference sequence). For the CDR3, the DNA is TGTGCCAGCAGCCACAATCAAGGAACAACCCTAGGCTACACCTTC. It specifies CASSHNQGTTLGYTF.

The chain has TRBV2 and TRBJ2-3, with 9 bases aligning to TRBD2. CDR1 is SNHLY and CDR2 is FYNNEI in the germline V gene. This CDR3 has 17 residues. Trimming cost V 3 bases and J 6 bases; bases outside gene matches: 13. CDR3 nucleotide sequence: TGTGCCAGCAGTGACCCGGCGGGGGGGCGCAATTCGGATACGCAGTATTTT. Protein: CASSDPAGGRNSDTQYF.

This clonotype was found a few times. The V and J genes are TRBV20-1 and TRBJ1-2; D is unresolved. V was trimmed by 0 bases and J by 6 bases, leaving 17 bases between them. The CDR3 consists of 15 residues. Germline-derived CDR1 and CDR2 are DFQATT and SNEGSKA (reference sequence). The DNA for the CDR3 is TGCAGTGCTAGAGATCGGGTAGGCTCAAGAGATGGCTACACCTTC. This translates into CSARDRVGSRDGYTF.

This clonotype was recorded many times. Sequence at one end of the junction differs from germline and may be a read error. The chain uses TRBV12-3 or TRBV12-4 and TRBJ2-7, with D unresolved. This CDR3 is 14 amino acids long. CDR3 nucleotides: TGTGCCAGCAGCTTAGTCAGTCCCCCCTACGAGCAGTACTTC. Translated, it gives CASSLVSPPYEQYF.

The chain recombines TRBV3-1 with TRBJ2-3; D is perhaps TRBD2 (5 bases). V lost 0 bases, J lost 3 bases, and 10 bases lay in between. CDR1 LGHDT and CDR2 YNNKEL come from the germline V gene (reference sequence). The CDR3 length is 15 residues. CDR3 residues: CASSQDRRLTDTQYF. In DNA, the CDR3 is TGTGCCAGCAGCCAAGATCGGAGGTTAACAGATACGCAGTATTTT.

This clonotype has just one count. The V and J genes are TRBV6-6 and TRBJ2-1, with a possible D match to TRBD2 (6 bases). V was clipped by 6 bases and J by 7 bases, with 16 bases between them. Germline V gene sequence: CDR1 MNHNY, CDR2 SVGAGI (reference sequence). The CDR3 length is 14 residues. The CDR3 sequence: CASSRGNDRNEQFF. The CDR3 DNA is TGTGCCAGCAGCCGCGGGAACGACAGAAATGAGCAGTTCTTC.

At least ten counts were recorded for this clonotype. The chain has TRBV10-3 and TRBJ2-1; 7 bases line up with TRBD2. CDR1 and CDR2 from the germline V gene are ENHRY and SYGVKD. The CDR3 has 14 residues. CDR3: CAIGGAGAYNEQFF. CDR3 DNA sequence: TGTGCGATCGGAGGGGCGGGAGCCTACAATGAGCAGTTCTTC.

CDR3 protein: CASRKGPRDRAYEQYF. The CDR3 DNA reads TGTGCCAGCAGGAAGGGGCCCCGGGACAGGGCCTACGAGCAGTACTTC. The chain carries TRBV2 and TRBJ2-5; 9 bases are a match to TRBD1. The J call may be incorrect, as the DNA end agrees better with TRBJ2-7. The CDR3 is 16 residues long. Germline-derived CDR1 and CDR2 are SNHLY and FYNNEI.

At least ten counts were recorded for this clonotype. V usage is TRBV15 and J usage is TRBJ1-2, with 8 nucleotides matching TRBD1. The CDR3 spans 15 residues. The J segment lost 4 bases and the V segment lost 0 bases, leaving 4 bases of the junction unmatched. CDR1 LNHNV and CDR2 YYDKDF come from the germline V gene (reference sequence). CDR3 in DNA: TGTGCCACCAGCAGAGAAGGGACAGGCCGCTATGGCTACACCTTC. Its translation: CATSREGTGRYGYTF.

This chain links TRBV7-9 with TRBJ1-2; no clear D gene. CDR1 SEHNR and CDR2 FQNEAQ come from the germline V gene (reference sequence). V lost 10 bases and J lost 4, with 22 bases in between. This CDR3 comprises 15 residues. DNA for the CDR3: TGTGCCACCCTCAGGCCCGGCCAGTCGAGCTATGGCTACACCTTC. It translates to CATLRPGQSSYGYTF.

This sequence joins TRBV2 and TRBJ1-1; D unclear. The germline CDR1 and CDR2 sequences are SNHLY and FYNNEI. V lost 7 bases to trimming and J lost 0 bases, with 15 bases between them. The CDR3 covers 15 residues. Here the CDR3 reads CASTESRNMNTEAFF. The CDR3 DNA reads TGTGCCAGCACCGAATCGCGAAACATGAACACTGAAGCTTTCTTT.

The V and J genes are TRBV5-1 and TRBJ2-2; weak D call: TRBD1 (5 bases). The CDR3 is 13 residues long. CDR1 and CDR2 (germline): SGHRS, YFSETQ. V gave up 2 bases and J gave up 7 bases, with 9 bases separating them. In nucleotides, the CDR3 is TGCGCCAGCAGCTTCGGACAAGTCGGGGAGCTGTTTTTT. Its protein product is CASSFGQVGELFF. Supplemented by reference TRBV5-1 and TRBJ2-2, the full variable domain reads KAGVTQTPRYLIKTRGQQVTLSCSPISGHRSVSWYQQTPGQGLQFLFEYFSETQRNKGNFPGRFSGRQFSNSRSEMNVSTLELGDSALYLCASSFGQVGELFFGEGSRLTVL.

The table lists this clonotype with a few counts. The chain is built from TRBV6-6 and TRBJ2-1; D gene uncertain. Trimming removed 7 bases from V and 9 bases from J, with 13 bases in between. This CDR3 contains 12 residues. Germline V gene data show CDR1 as MNHNY and CDR2 as SVGAGI (reference sequence). DNA of the CDR3: TGTGCCAGCAACGACCTTTCCGGTGAGCAGTTCTTC. It is translated as CASNDLSGEQFF.

Only a few counts were recorded for this clonotype. The CDR3 region has the DNA TGCGCCAGCACAGGTGGCCAAGCGCGTTCACCCCTCCACTTT. Its protein product is CASTGGQARSPLHF. The chain has TRBV5-1 and TRBJ1-6; no firm D call. CDR1 is SGHRS, CDR2 YFSETQ, per germline. This CDR3 spans 14 amino acids. Trimming shortened V by 6 bases and J by 9 bases, and 16 bases separated the two germline ends.

This clonotype was detected once. The chain couples TRBV5-1 to TRBJ2-4; tentatively, D is TRBD2 (5 bases). Gene TRBJ2-7 matches the end of the DNA better, so the J call may be wrong. Germline-derived CDR1 and CDR2 are SGHRS and YFSETQ. The CDR3 runs 13 residues. CDR3 sequence (DNA): TGCGCCAGCAGCTTCCGGGCGGCGGGCGAGCAGTACTTC. Protein product: CASSFRAAGEQYF.

The gene calls are TRBV5-1 and TRBJ2-5, with D perhaps being TRBD1 or TRBD2 (6 bases each). The CDR3 sequence is 15 residues long. The V gene's germline CDR1 is SGHRS and CDR2 YFSETQ. V dropped 2 bases and J dropped 4 bases, with 15 bases sitting between them. CDR3 in DNA: TGCGCCAGCAGCTTCGGGGGCGCGTCTGGAGAGACCCAGTACTTC. Protein product: CASSFGGASGETQYF.

The CDR3 nucleotides are TGTGCCAGCTCCCCGACCGCGCGACAGGGACCCATGAACACTGAAGCTTTCTTT. Translating gives CASSPTARQGPMNTEAFF. This chain joins TRBV18 and TRBJ1-1, with 7 bases lining up with TRBD1. The CDR3 covers 18 residues. Germline CDR1 KGHSH, CDR2 LQKENI. V lost 6 bases, J lost 0 bases, and 16 bases stayed unmatched. The full variable domain, its missing parts supplied by reference TRBV18 and TRBJ1-1, is NAGVMQNPRHLVRRRGQEARLRCSPMKGHSHVYWYRQLPEEGLKFMVYLQKENIIDESGMPKERFSAEFPKEGPSILRIQQVVRGDSAAYFCASSPTARQGPMNTEAFFGQGTRLTVV.

As concerns this clonotype: At one end, the junction sequence differs from germline, possibly due to a read error. V and J are TRBV6-1 and TRBJ2-1, with 7 bases matching TRBD1. This CDR3 is built from 13 residues. Germline V gene lookup returns CDR1 MNHNS and CDR2 SASEGT. Here the CDR3 reads CPSRQGITDEQFF. CDR3 coding DNA: TGTCCCAGCAGACAGGGCATTACCGATGAGCAGTTCTTC.